The T cell receptor (beta chain) described here comes from a study of cytomegalovirus exposure and HLA in healthy donors. Study-wide results and caveats: Follow-up analysis seemed to connect common viral pathogens with several of the most significant clusters identified.

Vbeta (60) and Jbeta (13) primers were used in the PCR. Authors' methods: In a later analysis, around 11 million of approximately 86 million unique beta chains occurred in at least two donors. Clones were sequenced by immunoSEQ multiplex PCR, and TCRdb holds only the in-frame ones, with some missing. V and J calls plus clone size are reproduced from that table; the DNA served to infer D and trimming. The profile shows 100,000 to 150,000 clones, 75% to 90% of them singletons. Note on this clone: Antigen specificity is unknown.

Germline V gives CDR1 SGHDT, CDR2 YYEEEE. The CDR3 contains 13 residues. Trimming left V 0 bases short and J 8 bases short, with 11 bases between. Source material: PBMCs. This chain joins TRBV5-6 and TRBJ1-1; possible D gene TRBD1, 6 bases. The receptor's source is a woman aged 40 to 49 in good health and CMV-seronegative. The chain's CDR3 is CASSLGAGAEAFF. In DNA, the CDR3 is TGTGCCAGCAGCTTGGGGGCAGGGGCCGAAGCTTTCTTT.